The clone carrying this T cell receptor beta chain was recorded only once. TCRdb's copy holds only in-frame clones and misses some; the assay was immunoSEQ multiplex PCR. The table includes about 5,000 clones, roughly 65% detected once. The CDR3 loop spans 15 amino acids. CDR1 and CDR2 from the germline V gene are SGHNT and YENEEA. V trimming: 2 bases; J trimming: 6 bases; junction bases outside the gene matches: 7. These data are taken from a study of circulating tumor DNA in untreated peripheral T-cell lymphoma. The TCR originated in a human donor with peripheral T-cell lymphoma. This sequence joins TRBV11-3 and TRBJ2-1; TRBD2 aligns across 7 bases. Sequencing was done on a sample of tumor tissue. CDR3 in DNA: TGTGCCAGCAGCTTAATTGCGGGGGAGGTCAATGAGCAGTTCTTC. Translation: CASSLIAGEVNEQFF. Full variable domain (missing parts from reference TRBV11-3 and TRBJ2-1): EAGVVQSPRYKIIEKKQPVAFWCNPISGHNTLYWYLQNLGQGPELLIRYENEEAVDDSQLPKDRFSAERLKGVDSTLKIQPAELGDSAVYLCASSLIAGEVNEQFFGPGTRLTVL.